This note documents a single TCR beta chain sequence. Assay: immunoSEQ multiplex PCR; the TCRdb copy retains only in-frame clones and omits some. Found here are around 100,000 clones, 88% of them singletons; the top ten hold 20%. The data stem from a study of T cell responses to AZD1222 COVID-19 vaccine. The CDR3 is 17 residues long. Germline CDR1 and CDR2: MGHDK and SYGVNS. V gave up 6 bases and J gave up 5 bases, with 22 bases separating them. The TCR was taken from an adult in good health. The chain uses TRBV25-1 and TRBJ1-4; D gene uncertain. The sequencing used peripheral blood, collected on day 0 of AZD1222 vaccination. The CDR3, as DNA: TGTGCCAGCAGCCAAGAGACGCGGGGAGGTTCGAATGAAAAACTGTTTTTT. Amino acid sequence: CASSQETRGGSNEKLFF.